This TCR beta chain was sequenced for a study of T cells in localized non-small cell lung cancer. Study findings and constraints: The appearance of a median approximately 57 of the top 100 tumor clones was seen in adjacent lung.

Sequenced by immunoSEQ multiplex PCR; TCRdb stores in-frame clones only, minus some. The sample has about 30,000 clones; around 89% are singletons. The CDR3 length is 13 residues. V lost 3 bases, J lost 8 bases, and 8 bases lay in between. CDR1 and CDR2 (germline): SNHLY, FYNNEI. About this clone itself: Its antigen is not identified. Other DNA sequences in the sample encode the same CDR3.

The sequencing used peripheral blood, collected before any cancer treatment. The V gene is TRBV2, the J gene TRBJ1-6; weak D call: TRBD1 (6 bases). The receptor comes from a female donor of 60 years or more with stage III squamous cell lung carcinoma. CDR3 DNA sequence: TGTGCCAGCAGTGACAGGGGAGATTCACCCCTCCACTTT. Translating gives CASSDRGDSPLHF.